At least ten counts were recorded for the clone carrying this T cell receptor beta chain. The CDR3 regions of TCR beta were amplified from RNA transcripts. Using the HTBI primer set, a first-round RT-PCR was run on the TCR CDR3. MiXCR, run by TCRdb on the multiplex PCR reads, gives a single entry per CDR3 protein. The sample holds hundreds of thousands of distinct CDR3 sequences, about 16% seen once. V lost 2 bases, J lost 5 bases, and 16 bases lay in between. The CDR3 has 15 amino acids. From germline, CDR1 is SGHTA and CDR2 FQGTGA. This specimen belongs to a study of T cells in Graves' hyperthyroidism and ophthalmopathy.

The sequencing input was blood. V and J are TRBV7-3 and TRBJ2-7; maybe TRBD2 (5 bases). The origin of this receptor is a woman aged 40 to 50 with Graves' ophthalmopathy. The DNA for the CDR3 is TGTGCCAGCAGCTTATGGGCTAGCACGAACCACGAGCAGTACTTC. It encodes CASSLWASTNHEQYF.